This T cell receptor beta chain was documented in a study of shared clonotypes between healthy human individuals. Profiling relied on immunoSEQ multiplex PCR, and the TCRdb table lists in-frame clones only, not all of them. The table lists some 1,100,000 clones, around 82% of them singletons, with approximately 0.5% in the top ten. J was trimmed by 6 bases and V by 4 bases; bases with no gene match: 6. CDR3 length equals 14 residues. Germline V gene data show CDR1 as SEHNR and CDR2 as FQNEAQ (reference sequence). V gene TRBV7-9 combines with J gene TRBJ2-7, with 10 bases lining up with TRBD2. Sample: memory CD4+ T cells from PBMCs. Subset noted: CD45RA-negative fraction. This TCR derives from a young man in good health. Some clones in this sample may be carry-over from other donors' samples. CDR3 DNA: TGTGCCAGCAGCTCTAGCGGGAGTCCGGGCGAGCAGTACTTC. Amino acids: CASSSSGSPGEQYF.